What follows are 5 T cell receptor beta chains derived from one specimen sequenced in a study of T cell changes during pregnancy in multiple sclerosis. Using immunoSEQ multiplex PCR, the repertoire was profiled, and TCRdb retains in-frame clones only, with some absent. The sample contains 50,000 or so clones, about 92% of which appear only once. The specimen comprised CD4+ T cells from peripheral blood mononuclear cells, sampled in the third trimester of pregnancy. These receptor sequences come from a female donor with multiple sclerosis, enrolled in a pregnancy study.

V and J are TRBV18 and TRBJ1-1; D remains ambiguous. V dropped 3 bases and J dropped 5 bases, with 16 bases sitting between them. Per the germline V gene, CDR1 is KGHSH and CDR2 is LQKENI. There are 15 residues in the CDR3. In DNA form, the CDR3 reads TGTGCCAGCTCACCCTCCCAAGGAGTCCCAACTGAAGCTTTCTTT. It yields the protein CASSPSQGVPTEAFF. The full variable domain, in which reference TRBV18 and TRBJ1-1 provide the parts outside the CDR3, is NAGVMQNPRHLVRRRGQEARLRCSPMKGHSHVYWYRQLPEEGLKFMVYLQKENIIDESGMPKERFSAEFPKEGPSILRIQQVVRGDSAAYFCASSPSQGVPTEAFFGQGTRLTVV.

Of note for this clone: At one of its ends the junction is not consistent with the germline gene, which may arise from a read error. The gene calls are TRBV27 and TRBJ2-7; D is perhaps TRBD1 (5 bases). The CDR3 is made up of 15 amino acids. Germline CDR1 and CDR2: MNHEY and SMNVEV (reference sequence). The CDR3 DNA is TGTGCCAGCAGTCCCCCAAGGGGCGCCATCTACAAGCAGTACTTC. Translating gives CASSPPRGAIYKQYF.

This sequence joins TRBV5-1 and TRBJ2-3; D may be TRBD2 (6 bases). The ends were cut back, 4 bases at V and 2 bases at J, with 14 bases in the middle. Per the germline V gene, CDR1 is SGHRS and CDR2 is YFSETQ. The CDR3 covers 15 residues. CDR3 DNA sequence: TGCGCCAGCAGCGGCGGGACCCTACTCACAGATACGCAGTATTTT. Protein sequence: CASSGGTLLTDTQYF.

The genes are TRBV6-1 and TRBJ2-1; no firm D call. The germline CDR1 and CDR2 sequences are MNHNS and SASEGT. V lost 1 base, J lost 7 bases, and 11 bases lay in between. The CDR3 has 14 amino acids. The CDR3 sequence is CASSEVWSGNEQFF. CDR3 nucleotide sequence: TGTGCCAGCAGTGAAGTATGGAGTGGGAATGAGCAGTTCTTC.

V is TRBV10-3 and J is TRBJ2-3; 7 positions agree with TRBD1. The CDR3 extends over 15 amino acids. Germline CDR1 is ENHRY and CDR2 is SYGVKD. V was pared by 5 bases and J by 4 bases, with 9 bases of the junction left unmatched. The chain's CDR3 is CAISMWDSSADTQYF. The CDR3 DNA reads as TGTGCCATCAGTATGTGGGACAGCTCAGCAGATACGCAGTATTTT.